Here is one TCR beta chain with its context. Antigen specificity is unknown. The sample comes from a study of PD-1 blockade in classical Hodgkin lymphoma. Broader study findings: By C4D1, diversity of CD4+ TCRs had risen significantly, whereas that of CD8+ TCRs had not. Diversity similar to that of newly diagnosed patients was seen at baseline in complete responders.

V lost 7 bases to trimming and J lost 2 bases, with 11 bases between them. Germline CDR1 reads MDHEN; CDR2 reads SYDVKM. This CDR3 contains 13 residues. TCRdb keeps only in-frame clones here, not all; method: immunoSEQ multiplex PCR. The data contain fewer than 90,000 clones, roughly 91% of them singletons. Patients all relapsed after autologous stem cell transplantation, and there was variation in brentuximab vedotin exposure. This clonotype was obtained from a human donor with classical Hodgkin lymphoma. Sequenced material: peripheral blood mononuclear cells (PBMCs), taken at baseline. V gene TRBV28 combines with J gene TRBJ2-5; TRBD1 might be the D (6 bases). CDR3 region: CASTQGGQETQYF. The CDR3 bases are TGTGCCAGCACCCAAGGGGGTCAAGAGACCCAGTACTTC.